This is a list of T cell receptor beta chains from one sample in a study of T cell responses to AZD1222 COVID-19 vaccine. The protocol was immunoSEQ multiplex PCR, while the TCRdb copy is restricted to in-frame clones and leaves out a portion. The table lists 140,000 to 150,000 clones, approximately 90% of them singletons. The source was peripheral blood, collected on day 0 of AZD1222 vaccination. These receptor sequences come from an adult in good health. The CDR3 runs from the conserved cysteine through the conserved F or W. The D gene is left open where the match is weak. Some rows have no size entry. The others give once, few or many, or a class for an expanded clone.

>.|TRBJ1-4|TRBV6-2/TRBV6-3|once
TGTGCCAGCAGTTTCCGTCCGGGGCGAGCGGGGGAAAAACTGTTTTTT
CASSFRPGRAGEKLFF
>.|TRBJ1-5|TRBV2|.
TGTGCCAGCAGTCCAATCGAAGGGGGTGGCAATCAGCCCCAGCATTTT
CASSPIEGGGNQPQHF
>.|TRBJ2-5|TRBV9|.
TGTGCCAGCAGCGTAGAAGGGCGCCAAGAGACCCAGTACTTC
CASSVEGRQETQYF
>.|TRBJ2-1|TRBV7-3|once
TGTGCCAGCAGCCCCGAAAGAAGGGGCAATGAGCAGTTCTTC
CASSPERRGNEQFF
>.|TRBJ1-1|TRBV6-5|.
TGTGCCAGCAGTCAGACGGGACGCACTGAAGCTTTCTTT
CASSQTGRTEAFF
>.|TRBJ1-5|TRBV12-3/TRBV12-4|.
TGTGCCAGCAGTTTCGGCGATCAGCCCCAGCATTTT
CASSFGDQPQHF
>TRBD1|TRBJ2-7|TRBV11-2|.
TGTGCCAGCAGCCCGGGACAGGGGGGTAGGTACGAGCAGTACTTC
CASSPGQGGRYEQYF
>TRBD1|TRBJ1-5|TRBV7-9|.
TGTGCCAGCAGCTTAGGTGGAGACAGGGGGGGCAATCAGCCCCAGCATTTT
CASSLGGDRGGNQPQHF
>.|TRBJ1-1|TRBV6-5|.
TGTGCCAGCAGGATCAATTGGGCCACTGAAGCTTTCTTT
CASRINWATEAFF
>.|TRBJ1-6|TRBV11-2|.
TGTGCCAGCAGCTTATCGAGGGGTACTAATTCACCCCTCCACTTT
CASSLSRGTNSPLHF
>.|TRBJ1-2|TRBV5-6|.
TGTGCCAGCAGCTTGGGTGTAGGGTCCTATGTTGGCTACACCTTC
CASSLGVGSYVGYTF
>.|TRBJ2-1|TRBV5-1|.
TGCGCCAGCAGCTTGGTCACAGGCGGCAATGAGCAGTTCTTC
CASSLVTGGNEQFF
>.|TRBJ1-4|TRBV24-1|.
TGTGCCACCGGGACTGAACTTAATGAAAAACTGTTTTTT
CATGTELNEKLFF
>TRBD1|TRBJ1-1|TRBV4-1|.
TGCGCCAGCAGGTCCTCGGGACAGGGGAGTGGTACTGAAGCTTTCTTT
CASRSSGQGSGTEAFF
>.|TRBJ1-4|TRBV6-5|.
TGTGCCAGCAGTTTAATAGGAGATAATGAAAAACTGTTTTTT
CASSLIGDNEKLFF
>.|TRBJ1-2|TRBV18|.
TGTGCCAGCTCACCCCTTCCCCCGGACAGCCAGCCCCTCTATGGCTACACCTTC
CASSPLPPDSQPLYGYTF
>TRBD1|TRBJ1-2|TRBV28|.
TGTGCCAGCAAAACAGGGGCAGCTAACTATGGCTACACCTTC
CASKTGAANYGYTF
>TRBD2|TRBJ2-7|TRBV11-2|.
TGTGCCAGCACCGGGGGGGCAGGTGTAAGCTACGAGCAGTACTTC
CASTGGAGVSYEQYF
>TRBD1|TRBJ2-7|TRBV18|.
TGTGCCAGCTCACCAGTCCGAGACAGGGGCTACAACGAGCAGTACTTC
CASSPVRDRGYNEQYF
>TRBD1|TRBJ2-7|TRBV18|.
TGTGCCAGCTCCCTCGGACAGGGGGAAACCTACGAGCAGTACTTC
CASSLGQGETYEQYF
>.|TRBJ1-5|TRBV3-1/TRBV3-2|.
TGTGCCAGCAGCCAAGGGGGGGGGCAGGGCAATCAGCCCCAGCATTTT
CASSQGGGQGNQPQHF
>TRBD1|TRBJ1-6|TRBV3-1/TRBV3-2|.
TGTGCCAGCAGCCAGAGTTGGACAGGGGATTCACCCCTCCACTTT
CASSQSWTGDSPLHF
>TRBD1|TRBJ1-2|TRBV6-5|.
TGTGCCAGCAGTTACGTCGGCCAGGGGGCGCACGGCTACACCTTC
CASSYVGQGAHGYTF
>TRBD1|TRBJ1-2|TRBV5-6|once
TGTGCCAGCAGCTCCCTACCCGGGACAGGGGCCTATGGCTACACCTTC
CASSSLPGTGAYGYTF
>.|TRBJ1-6|TRBV18|.
TGTGCCAGCTCACCTAGTGGAGGAGGGAATAATTCACCCCTCCACTTT
CASSPSGGGNNSPLHF
>.|TRBJ1-1|TRBV28|.
TGTGCCAGCAGTTTTTTGTATTTGGCTGAAGCTTTCTTT
CASSFLYLAEAFF
>TRBD1|TRBJ2-3|TRBV18|.
TGTGCCAGCTCACTTCGGACAGGGAGGACAGATACGCAGTATTTT
CASSLRTGRTDTQYF
>.|TRBJ1-1|TRBV28|.
TGTGCCAGCAGTTTTAACACTGAAGCTTTCTTT
CASSFNTEAFF
>.|TRBJ1-6|TRBV3-1/TRBV3-2|.
TGTGCCAGCAGCCTGCGGGACGGGAATTCACCCCTCCACTTT
CASSLRDGNSPLHF
>.|TRBJ2-3|TRBV7-8|.
TGTGCCAGCAGCTTACGGGAATCCACAGATACGCAGTATTTT
CASSLRESTDTQYF
>.|TRBJ2-7|TRBV28|.
TGTGCCAGCAGTTTATCCCGGGAGCAGTACTTC
CASSLSREQYF
>.|TRBJ2-7|TRBV27|.
TGTGCCAGCAGTTTAGTGGGGGGTCAGGGGACCTACGAGCAGTACTTC
CASSLVGGQGTYEQYF
>TRBD2|TRBJ2-7|TRBV4-2|once
TGTGCCAGCAGCCAAGAGACGGGGGGGCCCTACGAGCAGTACTTC
CASSQETGGPYEQYF
>.|TRBJ1-4|TRBV18|once
TGTGCCAGCTCACCACGGGGCGGTAATGAAAAACTGTTTTTT
CASSPRGGNEKLFF
>TRBD1|TRBJ1-1|TRBV5-4|.
TGTGCCAGCAGCTGGCCCGGGACAGGGGGGCGTGAAGCTTTCTTT
CASSWPGTGGREAFF
>TRBD1|TRBJ1-2|TRBV9|.
TGTGCCAGCAGCGAGGAACCGGGACAGAGCTATGGCTACACCTTC
CASSEEPGQSYGYTF
>.|TRBJ1-2|TRBV7-2|.
TGTGCCAGCAGCTTAGCCCGGACAACTTATGGCTACACCTTC
CASSLARTTYGYTF
>TRBD1|TRBJ2-7|TRBV10-2|.
TGCGCCAGCAGTGAGCCGGCAGGGGGCAAGTACGAGCAGTACTTC
CASSEPAGGKYEQYF
>.|TRBJ2-3|TRBV9|.
TGTGCCAGCAGCGCTCGACGGAAGACGATCACAGATACGCAGTATTTT
CASSARRKTITDTQYF
>TRBD1|TRBJ2-1|TRBV7-2|.
TGTGCCAGCAGCACGGGACAGGGGGCGCATGAGCAGTTCTTC
CASSTGQGAHEQFF
>.|TRBJ1-1|TRBV18|.
TGTGCCAGCTCACCTCAGGGGAGAGTCGCTGAAGCTTTCTTT
CASSPQGRVAEAFF
>.|TRBJ1-1|TRBV12-5|.
TGTGCTAGTGGTTTGTCATACTCGAACACTGAAGCTTTCTTT
CASGLSYSNTEAFF
>TRBD2|TRBJ2-7|TRBV5-4|.
TGTGCCAGCACCTTAACTAGCGGGGGGGCCGACGAGCAGTACTTC
CASTLTSGGADEQYF